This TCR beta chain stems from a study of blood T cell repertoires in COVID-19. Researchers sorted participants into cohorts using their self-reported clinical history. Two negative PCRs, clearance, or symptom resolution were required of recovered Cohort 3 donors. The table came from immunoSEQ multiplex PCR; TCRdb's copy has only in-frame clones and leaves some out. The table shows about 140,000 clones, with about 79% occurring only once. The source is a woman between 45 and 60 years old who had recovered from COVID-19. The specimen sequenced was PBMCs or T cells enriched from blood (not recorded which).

The CDR3 loop reads CAWREPGTGGYGYTF. The CDR3 coding sequence is TGTGCCTGGAGGGAACCGGGAACAGGGGGATATGGCTACACCTTC. The rearrangement links TRBV30 to TRBJ1-2, with TRBD1 matching 8 bases. Germline V gives CDR1 GTSNPN, CDR2 SVGIG (reference sequence). The CDR3 loop spans 15 amino acids. V was clipped by 3 bases and J by 5 bases; unmatched bases: 11. Based on the CDR3 plus reference TRBV30 and TRBJ1-2, the full variable domain is SQTIHQWPATLVQPVGSPLSLECTVEGTSNPNLYWYRQAAGRGLQLLFYSVGIGQISSEVPQNLSASRPQDRQFILSSKKLLLSDSGFYLCAWREPGTGGYGYTFGSGTRLTVV.